The entry that follows covers one T cell receptor beta chain sequence. The target of this receptor is not known. The germline V gene encodes CDR1 SGHTA and CDR2 FQGNSA. The CDR3, from cysteine to phenylalanine, totals 15 residues. The DNA is not on file. This entry is derived from a study of CXCR3-negative and CXCR3-positive naive CD8 T cells (dated 2019 in TCRdb). Broadly, across the study: About 150 million TRB reads were obtained in total, roughly 1.5 +/- 0.3 million reads per library. Data from under 12 donors, pooled across two independent experiments, went into the diversity and physicochemical repertoire analyses. Naive subsets from about five donors and memory cells from 3 donors were included in the TRBV-TRBJ cluster analysis. What the work shows at the level of the full study, not this receptor alone: TRB CDR3s from CXCR3-positive naive cells showed higher hydrophobicity (lower Kidera factor 4), lower energy, and higher strength and volume indices than CXCR3-negative naive cells. Repertoire diversity was comparably high in both naive subsets but much lower in memory CD8+ T cells. Similar TRBV-TRBJ usage was shown by naive CXCR3-negative and CXCR3-positive cells from the same donor, whereas distinct patterns were shown by memory cells. Because surface CD5, which has been linked to self-reactivity in mice, was comparable between naive subsets, TCR interaction strength was also inferred from TRB CDR3 physicochemical properties. Because CXCR3 expression was partially decreased after cryopreservation, freshly isolated PBMCs were used for most assays.

The run used a NextSeq 550. The Human TCR Profiling Kit (MiLaboratory) was used to prepare UMI-labeled 5' RACE TRB cDNA libraries. The full amount of extracted RNA was used for cDNA synthesis, and the full amount of resulting cDNA was used for PCR amplification. Libraries were prepared in parallel using an identical number of PCR cycles. The study's own analysis went as follows. With a requirement of at least two reads per UMI, MIGEC and MiXCR extracted about 50,000 +/- 10,000 unique UMI-labeled TRB cDNA molecules per library. On average, about 40,000 +/- 10,000 functional in-frame TRB CDR3 nucleotide clonotypes lacking stop codons were found per library. After downsampling to 5000 UMI-labeled TRB molecules per sample, diversity metrics such as normalized Shannon-Wiener and Chao1 were calculated in VDJtools. Clonotype-size-weighted physicochemical properties of the central five CDR3 residues (interaction energy, strength, volume and Kidera factor 4) were computed in VDJtools. TCRdb reprocessed the reads and lists each CDR3 protein sequence as a single entry, with no DNA. For this entry, the V and J calls and clone size follow TCRdb and not the study's own pipeline. The sample table on file contains 84,000 or so distinct CDR3 sequences. The top ten clonotypes cover over 0.4% of the sample.

For each CD8+ T cell subset, flow sorting was done in triplicate, and some 300,000 cells per subset went directly into RLT lysis buffer. Naive CD8+ T cells were defined stringently as CD45RO-CCR7+CD27+CD95- to exclude memory contaminants. Peripheral blood mononuclear cells were isolated from buffy coats by standard density gradient centrifugation. Naive CXCR3-negative and CXCR3-positive CD8+ T cells were flow-sorted on a FACSAria III. An RNeasy Mini Kit was used to extract total RNA from the sorted cells. The TCR sequence derives from a human donor in good health. Some clones in this sample may be carry-over from other donors' samples. The specimen was naive CXCR3+ CD8+ T cells from blood. What the cell subset or site label conveys for this sample: CD45RO-CCR7+CD27+CD95- naive CD8+ T cells expressing CXCR3 (TNR3+). In this chain, TRBV7-2 is recombined with TRBJ1-1. The CDR3 loop reads CASSLEGLGGTEAFF.